The present T cell receptor beta chain was sequenced within a study of T-cell memory formation after mild COVID-19. Study-wide results and limits: Researchers report contracting CD4+ clones mostly in CM and EM, with CD8+ clones in EMRA.

This clonotype came up a few times. Its cognate antigen is unknown. Each CDR3 protein gets one entry after TCRdb re-called the 5' RACE reads with MiXCR. The sample lists a few hundred thousand distinct CDR3 sequences, around 16% occurring once. The CDR3 has 12 amino acids. Germline V gives CDR1 SGDLS, CDR2 YYNGEE. V was cut by 4 bases and J by 8 bases, with 10 bases left in between. The sample comprised PBMCs or a T cell subset sorted from them (not recorded which). The genes are TRBV9 and TRBJ2-1; tentatively, D is TRBD1 (5 bases). The TCR originated in a young man who had mild COVID-19 (a few samples of this study predate the infection). Cell type and time point are not known. CDR3 sequence reads: CASSLGLYEQFF. CDR3 nucleotides: TGTGCCAGCAGCCTGGGGCTCTATGAGCAGTTCTTC.